Each of the 3 T cell receptor beta chains below was sequenced from the same sample in a study of identical twins (dated by TCRdb to between 2015 and 2016). The library relied on 5' RACE. Instrument on record: Illumina HiSeq 2000. The public reads were reanalyzed by TCRdb: fastp trimming at Q25, MiXCR alignment, in-frame beta chains only. CDR3 protein duplicates are merged, each entry listing the most common genes and DNA. The sample profile shows roughly 690,000 distinct CDR3 sequences; 21% of them were found once. The top ten hold approximately 4.5% of the sample. These data also featured in a second study, about T cells expressing NK-cell markers.

Source material: PBMCs. All receptors come from a young woman in good health.

A few counts support this clonotype. The chain is built from TRBV27 and TRBJ2-1; 10 bases line up with TRBD2. Trimming cost V 0 bases and J 6 bases; bases outside gene matches: 8. CDR3 length: 17 amino acids. Germline CDR1 is MNHEY and CDR2 is SMNVEV (reference sequence). The CDR3 coding sequence is TGTGCCAGCAGTTTATCTTCCCTAGCGGGAGTGGGCAATGAGCAGTTCTTC. Protein sequence: CASSLSSLAGVGNEQFF.

The CDR3 coding sequence is TGTGCCAGCAGCTGGGACAGGGCGTCCCCCTACGAGCAGTACTTC. This encodes CASSWDRASPYEQYF. The genes are TRBV7-9 and TRBJ2-7; 9 bases agree with TRBD1. This CDR3 comprises 15 residues. V was clipped by 4 bases and J by 2 bases; unmatched bases: 6. The germline V gene has CDR1 SEHNR and CDR2 FQNEAQ (reference sequence). Together with reference TRBV7-9 and TRBJ2-7, the CDR3 gives the full variable domain: DTGVSQNPRHKITKRGQNVTFRCDPISEHNRLYWYRQTLGQGPEFLTYFQNEAQLEKSRLLSDRFSAERPKGSFSTLEIQRTEQGDSAMYLCASSWDRASPYEQYFGPGTRLTVT.

In this sample, this clonotype turned up many times. The DNA of the CDR3 is TGTGCCAGCAGCTTGAGACTAGCGGGCCCCTACGAGCAGTACTTC. Translation: CASSLRLAGPYEQYF. The V and J genes are TRBV12-3 or TRBV12-4 and TRBJ2-7, with 10 bases identical to TRBD2. The CDR3 contains 15 residues. The V and J ends lost 6 bases and 2 bases, in that order; junction bases with no gene match: 7.